These 24 T cell receptor beta chains were all obtained from the same sample, sequenced in a study of blood T cells in healthy people across ages. A second PCR of 7 to 11 cycles used a sample-barcoded 5' primer and a J-beta primer mix. Each CDR3 protein gets one entry after TCRdb re-called the 5' RACE reads with MiXCR. Of around 750,000 distinct CDR3 sequences listed, about 48% were seen once; the top ten hold under 50%. Input material: blood. The receptors were sampled from a man older than 75 in good health.

The chain couples TRBV5-1 to TRBJ1-2, with D perhaps matching TRBD1 (6 bases). The CDR3 sequence is 13 residues long. V lost 7 bases and J lost 6, with 16 bases in between. CDR1 is SGHRS, CDR2 YFSETQ, per germline. The CDR3 DNA sequence: TGCGCCAGCGGATCCGCGGGGGGCGATGGCTACACCTTC. Translating gives CASGSAGGDGYTF.

This clonotype occurred many times. The chain has TRBV29-1 and TRBJ1-2; D call uncertain. Trimming removed 4 bases at V and 1 base at J, with 10 bases between. The CDR3 runs to 13 residues. Germline CDR1 and CDR2: SQVTM and ANQGSEA. The CDR3 nucleotides are TGCAGCGTTGCACCGGGTCGTAACTATGGCTACACCTTC. This sequence encodes CSVAPGRNYGYTF.

This rearrangement joins TRBV20-1 to TRBJ2-1; D gene unclear. The germline V gene encodes CDR1 DFQATT and CDR2 SNEGSKA (reference sequence). The CDR3 loop spans 15 amino acids. Trimming removed 1 base from V and 13 bases from J, with 23 bases in between. CDR3 in amino acids: CSARGFRIVQETQFF. The CDR3 DNA is TGCAGTGCTAGAGGATTCAGGATAGTCCAAGAGACCCAGTTCTTC.

A few counts support this clonotype. In DNA, the CDR3 is TGTGCCAGCAGTGCCCACCGGGACAGGGCCTACAATGAGCAGTTCTTC. It specifies CASSAHRDRAYNEQFF. V usage is TRBV6-2 or TRBV6-3 and J usage is TRBJ2-1; 9 bases map to TRBD1. The V gene's germline CDR1 is MNHEY and CDR2 SVGEGT. The CDR3 sequence is 16 residues long. V shed 5 bases and J 2 bases; nucleotides not matched to a gene: 7.

This chain joins TRBV5-5 and TRBJ2-5, with 12 bases lining up with TRBD2. The J call is in doubt because the DNA end fits TRBJ2-7 better. This CDR3 has 15 amino acids. Germline loops: CDR1 SGHKS, CDR2 YYEKEE (reference sequence). The CDR3 spells CASRDTSGRWYEQYF. The CDR3 nucleotides are TGTGCCAGCAGGGATACTAGCGGGAGGTGGTACGAGCAGTACTTC.

In the case of this clonotype: The junction differs from germline at one of its ends, possibly a read error. The V call is TRBV7-2, the J call TRBJ2-7; no definite D call. CDR1 is SGHTA, CDR2 FQGNSA, per germline. The CDR3 loop spans 12 amino acids. DNA of the CDR3: TGTGCCATCAGCTTAGACCCCTACGAGCAGTACTTC. Protein product: CAISLDPYEQYF. Full variable domain (missing parts from reference TRBV7-2 and TRBJ2-7): GAGVSQSPSNKVTEKGKDVELRCDPISGHTALYWYRQSLGQGLEFLIYFQGNSAPDKSGLPSDRFSAERTGGSVSTLTIQRTQQEDSAVYLCAISLDPYEQYFGPGTRLTVT.

J is TRBJ2-7 and V is TRBV30; 7 bases match TRBD1. From germline, CDR1 is GTSNPN and CDR2 SVGIG (reference sequence). The CDR3 totals 12 residues. The ends lost 4 bases at V and 4 bases at J; junction bases unmatched: 4. The CDR3 DNA is TGTGCCTGGACAGGGGGAAGTTACGAGCAGTACTTC. Its translation is CAWTGGSYEQYF.

This clonotype was counted only a few times. The J gene is TRBJ2-7, the V gene TRBV20-1; 10 positions agree with TRBD2. The V and J ends lost 3 bases and 3 bases, in that order; junction bases with no gene match: 5. Germline CDR1 is DFQATT and CDR2 is SNEGSKA (reference sequence). The CDR3 runs 14 residues. In nucleotides, the CDR3 is TGCAGTGCTAGTAGGCTAGCGGGAGACTACGAGCAGTACTTC. Translating gives CSASRLAGDYEQYF.

This clonotype was recorded only once. V gene TRBV6-2 or TRBV6-3 combines with J gene TRBJ2-1, with TRBD2 identical over 11 bases. The CDR3 sequence is 14 residues long. Germline assignment: CDR1 MNHEY and CDR2 SVGEGT. The V gene end was trimmed by 5 bases and the J gene end by 9 bases; junction bases not matched to a gene: 6. The chain's CDR3 is CASSKLAGVPEQFF. DNA for the CDR3: TGTGCCAGCAGTAAACTAGCGGGAGTCCCTGAGCAGTTCTTC.

J is TRBJ1-4 and V is TRBV20-1; D unresolved. CDR3 length equals 14 residues. The V end lost 5 bases, the J end lost 3 bases, and 13 bases lay between the germline ends. Germline V gene sequence: CDR1 DFQATT, CDR2 SNEGSKA (reference sequence). As DNA, the CDR3 is TGCAGTGCTCCTACCATGGCGGCTAATGAAAAACTGTTTTTT. It is translated as CSAPTMAANEKLFF.

Only a few counts were recorded for this clonotype. The genes are TRBV10-3 and TRBJ2-1, with D unresolved. This CDR3 is 10 amino acids long. CDR1 is ENHRY and CDR2 is SYGVKD in the germline V gene. V was cut by 8 bases and J by 7 bases, with 6 bases left in between. The CDR3 loop reads CAISDNEQFF. CDR3 coding DNA: TGTGCCATCTCCGATAATGAGCAGTTCTTC.

The rearrangement joins TRBV10-2 to TRBJ2-1; 10 nucleotides align to TRBD2. V lost 10 bases and J lost 8; bases outside the gene matches: 11. This CDR3 spans 14 amino acids. The V gene's germline CDR1 is WSHSY and CDR2 SAAADI. The CDR3 DNA reads as TGCGCCACTCAGATAGCGGGAGGTTGGGATGAGCAGTTCTTC. Protein sequence: CATQIAGGWDEQFF.

V usage is TRBV2 and J usage is TRBJ1-2, with D hard to call. The length of the CDR3 is 13 residues. Trimming shortened V by 5 bases and J by 0 bases, and 7 bases separated the two germline ends. Per the germline V gene, CDR1 is SNHLY and CDR2 is FYNNEI. The CDR3 spells CASSRESNYGYTF. CDR3 DNA: TGTGCCAGCAGTCGGGAATCTAACTATGGCTACACCTTC.

The chain couples TRBV7-2 to TRBJ2-7; the match to TRBD2 covers 7 bases. There are 16 residues in the CDR3. The ends lost 3 bases at V and 7 bases at J; junction bases unmatched: 15. Germline CDR1 reads SGHTA; CDR2 reads FQGNSA. The CDR3 loop reads CASSLRGGGGPAEQYF. In DNA form, the CDR3 reads TGTGCCAGCAGCTTGCGGGGCGGCGGGGGACCGGCGGAGCAGTACTTC.

V usage is TRBV6-1 and J usage is TRBJ2-7; a weak D match, TRBD1 (5 bases). V lost 2 bases and J 2 bases, leaving 19 bases between the germline ends. The CDR3 loop spans 17 amino acids. In germline, CDR1 is MNHNS, CDR2 SASEGT. The CDR3 DNA sequence: TGTGCCAGCAGTGAAAGCTTCGCAGGGTTGAGAACCTACGAGCAGTACTTC. It is translated as CASSESFAGLRTYEQYF.

The chain couples TRBV15 to TRBJ1-1; no clear D gene. The CDR3 extends over 13 amino acids. From germline, CDR1 is LNHNV and CDR2 YYDKDF (reference sequence). The V end was cut by 5 bases, the J end by 4 bases, with 11 bases between. The CDR3 DNA reads TGTGCCACCAGCGTCGGGGAGGGCACTGAAGCTTTCTTT. Amino acids: CATSVGEGTEAFF.

The chain recombines TRBV4-1 with TRBJ2-5, with a weak D call TRBD1 (8 bases). The end of the DNA aligns better with TRBJ2-7, so the J call may be wrong. Germline V lookup: CDR1 MGHRA, CDR2 YSYEKL. The CDR3 length is 16 residues. The CDR3 sequence is CASSQAPGQGGNEQYF. The CDR3 coding sequence is TGCGCCAGCAGCCAAGCGCCCGGACAGGGAGGGAACGAGCAGTACTTC.

The chain combines TRBV27 with TRBJ1-6, with a possible D match to TRBD1 (5 bases). The ends were cut back, 5 bases at V and 7 bases at J, with 12 bases in the middle. Germline assignment: CDR1 MNHEY and CDR2 SMNVEV (reference sequence). This CDR3 is built from 14 residues. The CDR3 sequence: CASSGGGGNSPLHF. CDR3 nucleotide sequence: TGTGCCAGCAGTGGGGGGGGAGGGAATTCACCCCTCCACTTT.

This sequence joins TRBV20-1 and TRBJ2-1, with a possible D match to TRBD2 (6 bases). Per the germline V gene, CDR1 is DFQATT and CDR2 is SNEGSKA (reference sequence). V lost 6 bases and J 0 bases, leaving 15 bases between the germline ends. The CDR3 loop spans 15 amino acids. The CDR3 DNA follows: TGCAGTGCCCCTCTCGTCGGGAGCTCCTACAATGAGCAGTTCTTC. Translated: CSAPLVGSSYNEQFF.

The chain couples TRBV5-1 to TRBJ2-3; D is possibly TRBD1 (6 bases). Trimming shortened V by 4 bases and J by 14 bases, and 23 bases separated the two germline ends. In germline, CDR1 is SGHRS, CDR2 YFSETQ. The CDR3 totals 14 residues. The CDR3 coding sequence is TGCGCCAGCAGCGCAGGGACAACGTACAGATACGCGTATTTT. Translation: CASSAGTTYRYAYF.

The chain employs TRBV29-1 and TRBJ1-1; possibly TRBD1 for D (6 bases). With 5 bases removed from V and 3 bases from J, the gap between germline ends came to 10 bases. Looked up from germline, CDR1 is SQVTM and CDR2 is ANQGSEA. This CDR3 has 12 amino acids. Here the CDR3 reads CSVSDRDTEAFF. In DNA form, the CDR3 reads TGCAGCGTTTCGGACAGAGACACTGAAGCTTTCTTT.

V usage is TRBV5-1 and J usage is TRBJ2-3, with TRBD1 identical over 8 bases. Trimming cost V 3 bases and J 14 bases; bases outside gene matches: 17. The germline V gene has CDR1 SGHRS and CDR2 YFSETQ. CDR3 length equals 15 residues. This CDR3 reads CASSSDRGNLRYAYF. Here the CDR3 DNA reads TGCGCCAGCAGCTCCGACAGGGGTAACCTCAGATACGCGTATTTT.

Comment on this clonotype: The CDR3 does not end in the conserved phenylalanine or tryptophan, so this is likely a read error. The V call is TRBV6-1, the J call TRBJ1-2; no clear D. CDR1 and CDR2 from the germline V gene are MNHNS and SASEGT. The CDR3 length is 13 residues. V was shortened by 3 bases and J by 2 bases, with 7 bases between the two germline ends. CDR3 sequence reads: CASSDDRNYGYTL. CDR3 bases: TGTGCCAGCAGTGATGACCGAAACTATGGCTACACCTTG.

This clonotype was counted a few times. V is TRBV7-6 and J is TRBJ2-5, with 9 bases fitting TRBD1. This CDR3 is built from 16 residues. CDR1 SGHVS and CDR2 FNYEAQ come from the germline V gene. Losses at the gene ends were 5 bases for V and 2 bases for J; bases not matched to a gene: 9. The CDR3 nucleotides read TGTGCCAGCAGCAACGCCGGGACAGGGAAGCAAGAGACCCAGTACTTC. This translates into CASSNAGTGKQETQYF.